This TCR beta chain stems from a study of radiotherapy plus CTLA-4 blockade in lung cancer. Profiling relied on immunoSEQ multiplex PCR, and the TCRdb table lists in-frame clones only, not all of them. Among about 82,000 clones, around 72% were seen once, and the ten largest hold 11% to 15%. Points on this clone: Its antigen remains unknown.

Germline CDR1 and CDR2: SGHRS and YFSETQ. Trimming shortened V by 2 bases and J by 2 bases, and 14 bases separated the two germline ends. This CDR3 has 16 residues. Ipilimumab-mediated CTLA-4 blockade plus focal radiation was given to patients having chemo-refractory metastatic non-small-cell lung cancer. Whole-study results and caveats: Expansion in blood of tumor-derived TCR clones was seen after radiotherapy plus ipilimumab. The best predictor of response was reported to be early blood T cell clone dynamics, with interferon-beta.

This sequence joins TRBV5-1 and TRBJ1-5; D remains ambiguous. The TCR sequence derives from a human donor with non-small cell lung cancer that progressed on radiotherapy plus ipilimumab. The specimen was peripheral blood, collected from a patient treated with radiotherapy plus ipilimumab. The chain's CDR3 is CASSLGGSRGNQPQHF. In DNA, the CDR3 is TGCGCCAGCAGCTTAGGAGGGTCCCGGGGCAATCAGCCCCAGCATTTT.